These 8 T cell receptor beta chains share one sample of origin, sequenced in a study of cytomegalovirus exposure and HLA in healthy donors (dated by TCRdb to 2017 to 2019). Receptor amplification or capture employed the immunoSEQ multiplex PCR assay. The multiplex PCR relied on a mix of 60 forward primers for TCR Vbeta segments and 13 reverse primers for TCR Jbeta segments. TCRdb limited this immuneACCESS table to in-frame rearrangements with V and J called. A share of clones is missing; checked studies link under half to unresolved V genes, and the rest is unexplained. The sample profile shows under 200,000 clones; approximately 70% of them were found once. The biggest ten clones account for less than 2% of the sample. Sequencing was carried out using PBMCs. The receptors were sampled from a woman aged 25 to 39 in good health and CMV-seronegative.

The chain links TRBV6-6 to TRBJ1-1; 7 bases map to TRBD1. J gave up 4 bases and V 7 bases, and 9 bases lay outside the gene matches. CDR3 length: 14 amino acids. Germline V gene data show CDR1 as MNHNY and CDR2 as SVGAGI (reference sequence). CDR3 sequence (DNA): TGTGCCAGCACCGAAGGGGGCCAGGGCACTGAAGCTTTCTTT. Its translation is CASTEGGQGTEAFF.

The V and J genes are TRBV5-6 and TRBJ2-7; weak D call: TRBD1 (6 bases). The CDR3 runs to 16 residues. Germline-derived CDR1 and CDR2 are SGHDT and YYEEEE. The germline V and J ends were trimmed by 2 bases and 1 base, with 16 bases remaining between them. Here the CDR3 DNA reads TGTGCCAGCAGCTTTAAGGCCACAGGGAGATCCTACGAGCAGTACTTC. Its translation: CASSFKATGRSYEQYF.

CDR3 nucleotides: TGTGCCAGCAGTGCCCAGCGGGGGGGATGGGGGGAGACCCAGTACTTC. This gives the protein CASSAQRGGWGETQYF. This chain joins TRBV6-1 and TRBJ2-5, with 10 nucleotides matching TRBD2. The CDR3 contains 16 residues. Unmatched junction bases numbered 10, after V lost 4 bases and J lost 5 bases. Germline CDR1 is MNHNS and CDR2 is SASEGT.

In its sample, this clone was seen a few times. This sequence joins TRBV11-2 and TRBJ1-1; tentative D call: TRBD1 (5 bases). From germline, CDR1 is SGHAT and CDR2 FQNNGV. The CDR3 consists of 16 residues. Trimming cost V 6 bases and J 8 bases, with 25 bases left between them. CDR3 residues: CASRFYFGTGTREAFF. CDR3 sequence (DNA): TGTGCCAGCAGGTTTTATTTTGGTACTGGGACTAGAGAAGCTTTCTTT.

The V gene is TRBV6-4, the J gene TRBJ1-1; D ambiguous. The CDR3 spans 12 residues. V was shortened by 6 bases and J by 6 bases, with 11 bases between the two germline ends. Germline CDR1 is MRHNA and CDR2 is SNTAGT. This chain's CDR3 is CASRRMAPEAFF. DNA for the CDR3: TGTGCCAGCAGAAGAATGGCCCCTGAAGCTTTCTTT.

The chain is built from TRBV11-2 and TRBJ2-3, with a weak D call TRBD2 (6 bases). V was pared by 5 bases and J by 0 bases, with 9 bases between. The germline V gene encodes CDR1 SGHAT and CDR2 FQNNGV. This CDR3 spans 14 amino acids. CDR3 sequence: CASSQGLSTDTQYF. The CDR3 DNA sequence: TGTGCCAGCAGCCAGGGACTCAGCACAGATACGCAGTATTTT.

The V gene is TRBV5-6, the J gene TRBJ2-7; 7 bases agree with TRBD1. J gave up 6 bases and V 4 bases, and 7 bases lay outside the gene matches. The germline gives CDR1 SGHDT, CDR2 YYEEEE. The CDR3 covers 13 residues. This CDR3 is CASSGGQITEQYF. The CDR3 DNA follows: TGTGCCAGCAGCGGGGGACAGATTACCGAGCAGTACTTC.

V and J are TRBV7-3 and TRBJ2-1; 11 bases map to TRBD2. The trim removed 5 bases at V and 6 bases at J, leaving 9 bases unmatched. Germline values: CDR1 SGHTA, CDR2 FQGTGA. The CDR3 is 16 residues long. In DNA, the CDR3 is TGTGCCAGCAGCCAAGGGACTAGCGGCCGGGGCAATGAGCAGTTCTTC. It yields the protein CASSQGTSGRGNEQFF.